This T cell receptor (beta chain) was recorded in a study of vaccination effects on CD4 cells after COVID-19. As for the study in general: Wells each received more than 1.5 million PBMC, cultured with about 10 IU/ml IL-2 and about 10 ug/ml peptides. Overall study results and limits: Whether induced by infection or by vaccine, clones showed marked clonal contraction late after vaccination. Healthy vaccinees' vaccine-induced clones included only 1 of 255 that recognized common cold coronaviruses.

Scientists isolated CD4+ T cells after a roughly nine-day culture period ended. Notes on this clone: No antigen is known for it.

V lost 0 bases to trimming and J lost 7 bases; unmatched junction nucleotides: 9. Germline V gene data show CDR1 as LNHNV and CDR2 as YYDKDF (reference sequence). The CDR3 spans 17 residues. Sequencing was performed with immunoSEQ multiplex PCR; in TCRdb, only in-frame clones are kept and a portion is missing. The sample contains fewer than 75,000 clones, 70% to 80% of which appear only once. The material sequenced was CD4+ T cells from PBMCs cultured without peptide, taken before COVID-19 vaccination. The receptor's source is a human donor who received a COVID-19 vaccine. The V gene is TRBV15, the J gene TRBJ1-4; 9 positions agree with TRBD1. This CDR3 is CATSRDPIQGAGEKLFF. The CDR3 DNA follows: TGTGCCACCAGCAGAGATCCTATACAGGGGGCGGGTGAAAAACTGTTTTTT.